The TCR beta chain described here comes from a study of CD8+CD57+ T cells in acquired aplastic anemia. Whole-study context: Average DNA yield from sorted CD4+ and CD8+ cells was approximately 3.2 ug. General observations from the study: The same twenty-nine CD8+ CDR3 sequences occurred in patients and in controls. The CD8+ Simpson's diversity of patients and controls was not significantly different.

Germline CDR1 and CDR2: SGHKS and YYEKEE (reference sequence). Trimming cost V 3 bases and J 2 bases, with 14 bases left between them. The CDR3 contains 15 residues. CD8+CD57+ cell expansion, shown by flow cytometry, had occurred in the patients selected for sequencing. Template material for TCR beta VDJ and CDR3 profiling consisted of genomic DNA. Each CDR3 protein is one row after TCRdb ran MiXCR on the reads. There are about 180,000 distinct CDR3 sequences in the sample; about three fifths occur only once, and about 42% lies in the top ten. This clonotype was recorded a few times. Its antigen remains unidentified.

This sequence originates from a human donor with aplastic anemia. The V and J genes are TRBV5-5 and TRBJ1-2; D perhaps matches TRBD1 (5 bases). The material sequenced was sorted CD4+, CD8+, or CD8+CD57+ T cells (not recorded which) from PBMCs. Here the CDR3 DNA reads TGTGCCAGCAGCTCCTCCGGGGGGACCAACTATGGCTACACCTTC. It is translated as CASSSSGGTNYGYTF.